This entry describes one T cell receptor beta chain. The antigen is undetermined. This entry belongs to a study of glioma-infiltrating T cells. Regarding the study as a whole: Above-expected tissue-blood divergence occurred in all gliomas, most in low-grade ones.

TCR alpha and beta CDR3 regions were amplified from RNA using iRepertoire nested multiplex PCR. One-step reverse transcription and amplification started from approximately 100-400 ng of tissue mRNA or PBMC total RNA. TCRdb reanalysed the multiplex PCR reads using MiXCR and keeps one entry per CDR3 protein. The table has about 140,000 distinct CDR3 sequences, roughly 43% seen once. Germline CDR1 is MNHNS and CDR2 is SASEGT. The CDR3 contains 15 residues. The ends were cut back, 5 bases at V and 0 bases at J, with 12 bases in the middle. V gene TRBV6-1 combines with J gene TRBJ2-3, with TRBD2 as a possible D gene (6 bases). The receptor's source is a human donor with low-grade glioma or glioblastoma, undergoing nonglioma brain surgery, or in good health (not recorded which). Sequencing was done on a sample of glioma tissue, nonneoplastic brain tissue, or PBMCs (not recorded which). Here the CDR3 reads CASSRLSGSTDTQYF. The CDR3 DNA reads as TGTGCCAGCAGTCGCCTAAGCGGGAGCACAGATACGCAGTATTTT.